This TCR beta chain was documented in a study of a mutant IDH1 vaccine in newly diagnosed glioma. Looking at the study overall: Sex among treated patients split 62.5% male, roughly 40% female; mean age was roughly 40 years. Previous care, which was radiotherapy, temozolomide, or both, most often involved both.

Notes on this clone: The antigen remains unidentified.

Generated by immunoSEQ multiplex PCR, the TCRdb table keeps only in-frame clones and is missing some. The sample records just over 65,000 clones, under 90% being singletons. This CDR3 is 13 amino acids long. Germline CDR1 and CDR2: SGHAT and FQNNGV. V dropped 5 bases and J dropped 4 bases, with 8 bases sitting between them. Time point reported: week 23, last vaccination. Every vaccination contained 300 ug of the mutant IDH1 20-mer peptide and was paired with topical imiquimod. This chain uses TRBV11-2 with TRBJ2-2, with D perhaps matching TRBD2 (5 bases). This TCR was sampled from a man aged 18 to 30 with glioma. The material sequenced was PBMCs, taken from a glioma patient whose treatment included an IDH1 peptide vaccine. CDR3 loop: CASSRGPTGELFF. CDR3 DNA: TGTGCCAGCAGCCGGGGTCCCACCGGGGAGCTGTTTTTT. Using reference TRBV11-2 and TRBJ2-2 for the parts outside the CDR3, the full variable domain is EAGVAQSPRYKIIEKRQSVAFWCNPISGHATLYWYQQILGQGPKLLIQFQNNGVVDDSQLPKDRFSAERLKGVDSTLKIQPAKLEDSAVYLCASSRGPTGELFFGEGSRLTVL.